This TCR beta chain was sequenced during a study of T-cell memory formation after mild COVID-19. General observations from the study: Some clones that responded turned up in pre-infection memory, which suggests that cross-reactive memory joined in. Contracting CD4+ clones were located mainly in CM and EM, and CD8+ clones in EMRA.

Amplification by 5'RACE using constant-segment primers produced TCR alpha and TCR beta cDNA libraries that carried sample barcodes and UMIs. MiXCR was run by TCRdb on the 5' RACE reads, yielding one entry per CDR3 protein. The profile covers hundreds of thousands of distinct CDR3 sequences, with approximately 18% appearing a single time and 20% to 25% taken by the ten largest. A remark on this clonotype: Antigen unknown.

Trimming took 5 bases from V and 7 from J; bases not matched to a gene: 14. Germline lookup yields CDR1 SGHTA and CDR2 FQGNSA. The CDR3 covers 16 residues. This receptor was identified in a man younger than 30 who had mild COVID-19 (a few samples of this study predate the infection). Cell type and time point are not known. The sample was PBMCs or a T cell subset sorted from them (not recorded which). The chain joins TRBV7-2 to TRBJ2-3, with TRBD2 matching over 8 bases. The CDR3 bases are TGTGCCAGCAGCCCACCAGGGACTAGGAGTGTATATACGCAGTATTTT. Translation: CASSPPGTRSVYTQYF.